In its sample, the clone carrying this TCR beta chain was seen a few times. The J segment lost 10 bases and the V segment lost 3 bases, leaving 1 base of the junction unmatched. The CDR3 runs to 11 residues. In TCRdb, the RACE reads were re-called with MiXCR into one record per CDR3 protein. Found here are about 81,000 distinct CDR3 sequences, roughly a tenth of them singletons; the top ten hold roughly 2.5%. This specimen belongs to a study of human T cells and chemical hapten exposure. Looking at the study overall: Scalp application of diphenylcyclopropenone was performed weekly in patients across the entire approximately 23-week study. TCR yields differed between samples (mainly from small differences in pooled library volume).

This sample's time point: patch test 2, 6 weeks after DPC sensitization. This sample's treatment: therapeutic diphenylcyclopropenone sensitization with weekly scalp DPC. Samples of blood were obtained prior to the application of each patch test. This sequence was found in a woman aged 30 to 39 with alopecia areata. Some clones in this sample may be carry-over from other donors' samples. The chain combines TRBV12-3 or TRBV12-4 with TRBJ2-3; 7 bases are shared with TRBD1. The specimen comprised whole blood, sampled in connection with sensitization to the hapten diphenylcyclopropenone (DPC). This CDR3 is CASSFRGPQYF. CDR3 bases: TGTGCCAGCAGTTTTAGGGGGCCGCAGTATTTT.